Listed here are 7 T cell receptor beta chains from one sample, sequenced in a study of T cell responses to AZD1222 COVID-19 vaccine. Clones were read by immunoSEQ multiplex PCR, and TCRdb kept only the in-frame ones, dropping some. The sample carries about 100,000 clones, about 88% recorded once. Source: peripheral blood, taken on day 0 of AZD1222 vaccination. These TCRs come from an adult in good health.

The rearrangement links TRBV14 to TRBJ1-4, with a weak D call TRBD1 (5 bases). This CDR3 comprises 14 residues. Deletions cut 3 bases from V and 8 bases from J, with 13 bases between. Germline V gives CDR1 SGHDN, CDR2 FVKESK. CDR3 sequence: CASSHTGLEEKLFF. CDR3 nucleotide sequence: TGTGCCAGCAGCCATACGGGGCTTGAAGAAAAACTGTTTTTT.

V usage is TRBV6-2 or TRBV6-3 and J usage is TRBJ2-2; possibly TRBD2 for D (6 bases). In germline, CDR1 is MNHEY, CDR2 SVGEGT. The length of the CDR3 is 14 residues. The germline V and J ends were trimmed by 4 bases and 6 bases, with 12 bases remaining between them. The CDR3: CASSSSGTSGELFF. The CDR3 coding sequence is TGTGCCAGCAGTTCATCCGGGACTTCCGGGGAGCTGTTTTTT.

J is TRBJ1-5 and V is TRBV28; D possibly corresponds to TRBD1 (5 bases). The CDR3 sequence is 16 residues long. Per germline, CDR1 MDHEN and CDR2 SYDVKM. V was cut by 6 bases and J by 6 bases, with 21 bases left in between. CDR3 nucleotide sequence: TGTGCCAGCAGCCAAACCGGGGCAAACCCTCTTCAGCCCCAGCATTTT. It codes for CASSQTGANPLQPQHF.

V gene TRBV14 combines with J gene TRBJ1-1; possible D gene TRBD1, 6 bases. The germline V and J ends were trimmed by 0 bases and 7 bases, with 18 bases remaining between them. Germline CDR1 and CDR2: SGHDN and FVKESK. The CDR3 runs 16 residues. Written as DNA, the CDR3 is TGTGCCAGCAGCCAAGATATTGGGGGGGCTTGGAGTGAAGCTTTCTTT. Translating gives CASSQDIGGAWSEAFF.

The rearrangement uses TRBV28 and TRBJ2-7; weak D call: TRBD1 (5 bases). Between the trimmed V and J ends, which lost 6 bases and 5 bases, there was a span of 14 bases. The CDR3 is 13 amino acids. Germline V gene sequence: CDR1 MDHEN, CDR2 SYDVKM. CDR3 nucleotides: TGTGCCAGCAGCCTATCCCTCAGGGACGAGCAGTACTTC. This sequence encodes CASSLSLRDEQYF.

The chain links TRBV19 to TRBJ2-1, with TRBD2 matching over 7 bases. J was trimmed by 8 bases and V by 6 bases; bases with no gene match: 13. Germline V gene sequence: CDR1 LNHDA, CDR2 SQIVND (reference sequence). This CDR3 contains 15 residues. The CDR3: CASRYGGSSTDEQFF. The CDR3 DNA sequence: TGTGCCAGTAGGTATGGCGGGAGCTCTACCGATGAGCAGTTCTTC. Variable domain in full (rest from reference TRBV19 and TRBJ2-1): DGGITQSPKYLFRKEGQNVTLSCEQNLNHDAMYWYRQDPGQGLRLIYYSQIVNDFQKGDIAEGYSVSREKKESFPLTVTSAQKNPTAFYLCASRYGGSSTDEQFFGPGTRLTVL.

As concerns this clone: Because the CDR3's place on the DNA is in doubt, the DNA is left out and the CDR3 is given as listed by TCRdb. The chain combines TRBV27 with TRBJ1-2. The CDR3 spans 13 residues, counting both ends. Germline-derived CDR1 and CDR2 are MNHEY and SMNVEV (reference sequence). The CDR3 loop reads CASSFLAGGGYTF.